What follows describes a single TCR beta chain. The antigen remains undetermined. This table comes from immunoSEQ multiplex PCR, and its TCRdb copy is limited to in-frame clones, with some not included. The sample records 90,000 to 140,000 clones, roughly 89% being singletons. These data originate in a study of T cell responses to AZD1222 COVID-19 vaccine. Germline CDR1 reads SGHDN; CDR2 reads FVKESK. The CDR3 sequence is 19 residues long. The V and J ends lost 0 bases and 5 bases respectively, with 23 bases between them. Study-wide results and caveats: Two AZD1222 doses significantly raised spike-specific TCR breadth and depth over controls. White British donors predominated, females outnumbered males, and clonal diversity was possibly underestimated. Epitopes outside B.1.351 and B.1.1.7 mutated regions reportedly drew nearly half of spike TCRs.

The source is an adult who received the AZD1222 COVID-19 vaccine. The genes are TRBV14 and TRBJ2-1; maybe TRBD1 (5 bases). This specimen was peripheral blood, taken 28 days after the second AZD1222 dose. CDR3 sequence (DNA): TGTGCCAGCAGCCAAGATTACAGGCGCCTCATTCTCATAGACAATGAGCAGTTCTTC. Encoded protein: CASSQDYRRLILIDNEQFF.